This T cell receptor (beta chain) was captured in a study of T cells in Graves' hyperthyroidism and ophthalmopathy (dated by TCRdb to about 2019). About the study as a whole: Peripheral blood samples were taken at the time of initial diagnosis, prior to any treatment. To identify TCR V-J signatures that set the groups apart, the researchers used a discovery cohort of about a hundred patients, made up of fewer than 50 with Graves' ophthalmopathy and some 56 with stable Graves' hyperthyroidism. Prospective prediction of ophthalmopathy was tested in an independent validation cohort consisting of about 19 hyperthyroidism patients and approximately 16 patients who later progressed to ophthalmopathy. The 85 to 100 discovery patients were divided at random into training and test sets in a 7:3 ratio. The study also compared thyroid tissue and blood T-cell repertoires from 6 or 7 Graves' hyperthyroidism patients. Following sampling, methimazole starting at 30 mg daily was given to hyperthyroidism patients, and high-dose intravenous methylprednisolone was given to ophthalmopathy patients. According to the paper, TCR Vbeta CDR3 sequencing was carried out on more than 120 peripheral blood samples, which came from over 40 ophthalmopathy, approximately 72 hyperthyroidism and approximately 17 progressor patients.

Amplification of TCR beta CDR3 regions was carried out from RNA transcripts. A first-round RT-PCR of the TCR CDR3 used the HTBI primer set with the Qiagen OneStep RT-PCR kit. A second multiplex PCR round built the libraries, followed by size selection and purification. Libraries were sequenced paired-end with 100 bp reads on an Illumina HiSeq2000. The authors processed their data as follows. SOAPnuke was used to process the raw data, with reads discarded if the reads contained adapters or uncalled bases, had a mean Phred below 15, or lacked an exact constant-primer or identifier match. COPE v1.2.5 was used to merge the high-quality paired reads, and each unique nucleotide sequence was defined as a clonotype. MiTCR v1.1 was used to align clonotypes to the IMGT TRBV, TRBD and TRBJ reference segments. Analysis was restricted to V-J combinations with a frequency above 0.0001, which covered roughly 99% of repertoires. The TCS score was defined as F50 (clonal expansion) divided by E x V (chaos), with BLOSUM62-based TCRdist calculated between CDR3 peptides within each V-J. Welch's t-statistics and random forest reduced fewer than 600 V-J features to roughly 13, which were used in a naive Bayes classifier (R e1071). The public reads were quality trimmed at Q25 with fastp and then assembled into clones with MiXCR by TCRdb, keeping productive beta chains. Rows are unified per CDR3 protein, each entry keeping the most common DNA and genes. None of the V and J calls come from the authors' own analysis; TCRdb made them. The sample table contains roughly 420,000 distinct CDR3 sequences; only one count was recorded for around 15% of them. The leading ten clones occupy less than 6.5% of the sample.

Stable Graves' hyperthyroidism was defined as no progression to ophthalmopathy during 18 months of follow-up. Hyperthyroidism patients were aged 18 to 65 years and newly diagnosed, with disease duration of less than 2 months. Patients with uncontrolled infections, other autoimmune diseases, pregnancy or lactation were excluded. Diagnoses relied on clinical symptoms, serum thyroxine and TRAb, thyroid ultrasound and orbital computed tomography. PBMCs were isolated from about 9.1 ml of fresh peripheral blood by Ficoll-Paque density gradient centrifugation. Total RNA was extracted with Trizol reagent, and quality was checked on an Agilent 2100 Bioanalyzer. Points the paper makes about the study in general: Sample size was not statistically predetermined, and investigators were not blinded to group allocation. A 13 V-J signature model separated ophthalmopathy from stable hyperthyroidism, with approximately 87% sensitivity and approximately 81% specificity in cross-validation and 80%/75% in testing. In validation, the model predicted progression to ophthalmopathy with approximately 71% sensitivity and approximately 72% specificity, a median of around 6.6 months before onset. Blood samples also contained most of the expanded thyroid clonotypes (frequency above 0.001), which suggests that blood repertoires may reflect thyroid immune responses.

The germline V gene specifies SGHDT as CDR1 and YYEEEE as CDR2. The CDR3 runs 13 amino acids, cysteine and phenylalanine included. Only the CDR3 DNA is retained, 39 bases long and in frame from the first base. Deletion took 1 base off V and 7 bases off J, with a span of 12 bases between the germline ends. A note on this clonotype: It has no known antigen specificity. Within one base of it there is no much larger clone, and no base qualities were kept.

Sequences were obtained from blood. Rearrangement joined TRBV5-6 to TRBJ2-7; the D element could tentatively be TRBD1 or TRBD2, as 5 bases agree for each. This clonotype was sampled from a young woman with Graves' hyperthyroidism. CDR3 sequence: CASSLSGTGEQYF. The bases read TGTGCCAGCAGCTTGTCGGGGACGGGGGAGCAGTACTTC.